These 15 T cell receptor beta chains were sequenced from one sample in a study of T cells expressing NK-cell markers. From its re-call of the 5' RACE reads, TCRdb lists each CDR3 protein once, without DNA. The sample has 350,000 to 400,000 distinct CDR3 sequences, and its top ten clones hold around 11%. The material sequenced was blood T cells: a sorted CD56 or NKG2C T cell subset, CD4+ or CD8+ T cells, or bulk PBMC T cells (not recorded which). Every receptor here comes from a woman between 45 and 60 years old in good health.

The V gene is TRBV28, the J gene TRBJ2-6; absent DNA, TCRdb's TRBD2 call cannot be checked. The length of the CDR3 is 20 residues. CDR1 is MDHEN and CDR2 is SYDVKM in the germline V gene. The CDR3 sequence is CASSLLAGTASRSGANVLTF.

V usage is TRBV30 and J usage is TRBJ2-3; TCRdb designates TRBD2, a call that cannot be tested without DNA. Germline V gene lookup returns CDR1 GTSNPN and CDR2 SVGIG (reference sequence). This CDR3 has 12 residues. CDR3 loop: CAWSVPAAAQYF.

The chain employs TRBV3-1 and TRBJ2-1; TCRdb reports TRBD2, a call that lacks DNA to check it against. The CDR3 length is 12 residues. Germline V gives CDR1 LGHDT, CDR2 YNNKEL (reference sequence). Here the CDR3 reads CASGWQGGEQFF.

The gene calls are TRBV12-3 or TRBV12-4 and TRBJ2-5; the TRBD1 assignment by TCRdb is unverifiable without DNA. The CDR3 loop spans 16 amino acids. CDR3 in amino acids: CASSQTGTGTKETQYF.

The chain links TRBV11-1 to TRBJ2-7. CDR1 is SGHAT, CDR2 FQDESV, per germline (reference sequence). The CDR3 consists of 15 residues. This CDR3 is CASSLASGGRYEQYF.

The rearrangement uses TRBV27 and TRBJ1-2; without DNA, the TCRdb call of TRBD1 cannot be checked. In germline, CDR1 is MNHEY, CDR2 SMNVEV (reference sequence). The CDR3 length is 14 residues. The CDR3 sequence is CASSRGARGYGYTF.

J is TRBJ2-5 and V is TRBV20-1. Germline CDR1 reads DFQATT; CDR2 reads SNEGSKA (reference sequence). The CDR3 length is 14 residues. This chain's CDR3 is CSARDRNGGETQYF.

The chain joins TRBV3-1 to TRBJ1-1; TCRdb returns TRBD1, unconfirmable since there is no DNA. This CDR3 has 11 residues. The V gene's germline CDR1 is LGHDT and CDR2 YNNKEL (reference sequence). CDR3 amino acids: CASSHAGKAFF.

The chain combines TRBV11-1 with TRBJ2-1; TCRdb outputs TRBD2, but without DNA this stays unchecked. Germline CDR1 and CDR2: SGHAT and FQDESV (reference sequence). This CDR3 has 16 residues. CDR3 residues: CASSPEGGGLYNEQFF.

V and J are TRBV19 and TRBJ2-6; the TCRdb D gene call, TRBD1, has no DNA to confirm it. CDR1 and CDR2 (germline): LNHDA, SQIVND (reference sequence). CDR3 length equals 16 residues. The CDR3 sequence is CASRWTGGFGANVLTF.

The gene calls are TRBV4-1 and TRBJ2-1. This CDR3 contains 15 residues. CDR1 is MGHRA, CDR2 YSYEKL, per germline. The chain's CDR3 is CASSQELRSWYGQFF.

The chain employs TRBV5-6 and TRBJ2-4. This CDR3 spans 17 amino acids. Germline V gene lookup returns CDR1 SGHDT and CDR2 YYEEEE. This CDR3 is CASSHASSTLAKNIQYF. The full variable domain, rest sourced from reference TRBV5-6 and TRBJ2-4, is DAGVTQSPTHLIKTRGQQVTLRCSPKSGHDTVSWYQQALGQGPQFIFQYYEEEERQRGNFPDRFSGHQFPNYSSELNVNALLLGDSALYLCASSHASSTLAKNIQYFGAGTRLSVL.

The CDR3 sequence: CASSQEGQGASYEQYF. The V and J genes are TRBV4-1 and TRBJ2-7; TCRdb indicates TRBD1, and absent DNA this call remains unverified. This CDR3 has 16 residues. Looked up from germline, CDR1 is MGHRA and CDR2 is YSYEKL.

The V gene is TRBV27, the J gene TRBJ2-1; TCRdb proposes TRBD2, but this gene call is untestable without DNA. Germline CDR1 and CDR2: MNHEY and SMNVEV (reference sequence). This CDR3 is 15 amino acids long. CDR3 protein: CASSLGSPGVDEQFF.

This chain uses TRBV11-2 with TRBJ2-2; the D call from TCRdb, TRBD2, cannot be confirmed without DNA. The CDR3 totals 16 residues. CDR1 and CDR2 (germline): SGHAT, FQNNGV. The CDR3 sequence: CASSYMTSGSPGELFF.